This T cell receptor (beta chain) is from a study of shared clonotypes between healthy human individuals. This CDR3 is built from 15 residues. Per the germline V gene, CDR1 is MDHEN and CDR2 is SYDVKM. V was shortened by 6 bases and J by 0 bases, with 15 bases between the two germline ends. The table came from immunoSEQ multiplex PCR; TCRdb's copy has only in-frame clones and leaves some out. The top ten clones hold around 11% of a sample with fewer than 700,000 clones, around 81% of them seen once. The V gene is TRBV28, the J gene TRBJ2-7, with D possibly matching TRBD2 (7 bases). The sequencing sample was made of PBMCs. The receptor's source is a woman aged 40 to 50 in good health. Some clones in this sample may be carry-over from other donors' samples. The chain's CDR3 is CASRGRGASSYEQYF. The DNA for the CDR3 is TGTGCCAGCAGGGGTCGGGGGGCTAGCTCCTACGAGCAGTACTTC.